Below, 9 T cell receptor beta chains from the same sample are listed, as sequenced in a study of glioma-infiltrating T cells. The iRepertoire nested amplicon-rescue multiplex PCR amplified TCR alpha and beta CDR3s from RNA. MiXCR was run by TCRdb on the multiplex PCR reads, yielding one entry per CDR3 protein. Of some 93,000 distinct CDR3 sequences in the sample, 35% to 45% were seen once. Specimen: glioma tissue, nonneoplastic brain tissue, or PBMCs (not recorded which). These receptors all stem from a human donor with low-grade glioma or glioblastoma, undergoing nonglioma brain surgery, or in good health (not recorded which).

This clonotype has just one count. This could be a read error, since a much larger clone is one nucleotide away. This sequence joins TRBV4-1 and TRBJ2-5; 10 nucleotides match TRBD1. After removal of 2 bases from V and 5 bases from J, the junction contained 5 bases not matched to a gene. The germline gives CDR1 MGHRA, CDR2 YSYEKL. This CDR3 has 15 amino acids. CDR3 nucleotides: TGCGCCAGCAGCCAAAGGGTGGGACAGGGGGAGACCCAGTACTTC. Translating gives CASSQRVGQGETQYF.

In its sample, this clonotype was seen many times. CDR3 DNA: TGTGCCAGCAGTGAAATTGGACTGGCCTCCTACAATGAGCAGTTCTTC. Translated, it gives CASSEIGLASYNEQFF. J is TRBJ2-1 and V is TRBV6-1; TRBD2 might be the D (5 bases). Per germline, CDR1 MNHNS and CDR2 SASEGT. With 2 bases removed from V and 0 bases from J, the gap between germline ends came to 11 bases. The CDR3 is 16 residues long.

As to this clonotype: One end of the junction is discordant with germline, which a read error may explain. The rearrangement joins TRBV4-1 to TRBJ1-3; D is unclear. The germline CDR1 and CDR2 sequences are MGHRA and YSYEKL. The CDR3 length is 17 residues. CDR3 residues: CASSQERQAYSGITIYF. The CDR3 region has the DNA TGCGCCAGCAGCCAAGAACGCCAGGCGTACTCTGGAATCACCATATATTTT.

The rearrangement joins TRBV10-3 to TRBJ2-1, with TRBD2 matching over 16 bases. This CDR3 spans 16 amino acids. Germline trimming cut 4 bases from V and 6 bases from J; bases unmatched to any gene: 3. In germline, CDR1 is ENHRY, CDR2 SYGVKD. The CDR3 is CAISGGTSGRANEQFF. CDR3 DNA: TGTGCCATCAGTGGAGGGACTAGCGGGAGGGCCAATGAGCAGTTCTTC.

Concerning this clonotype itself: A single base separates this from a much larger clone, so it may be a read error. This rearrangement joins TRBV5-1 to TRBJ2-1; a weak D match, TRBD2 (6 bases). The CDR3 spans 16 residues. The germline CDR1 and CDR2 sequences are SGHRS and YFSETQ. V dropped 5 bases and J dropped 3 bases, with 18 bases sitting between them. The CDR3: CASRTSSVSFYNEQFF. CDR3 DNA: TGCGCCAGCAGGACCTCTAGCGTGAGCTTCTACAATGAGCAGTTCTTC. Full variable domain (missing parts from reference TRBV5-1 and TRBJ2-1): KAGVTQTPRYLIKTRGQQVTLSCSPISGHRSVSWYQQTPGQGLQFLFEYFSETQRNKGNFPGRFSGRQFSNSRSEMNVSTLELGDSALYLCASRTSSVSFYNEQFFGPGTRLTVL.

This clonotype was counted at least ten times. The gene calls are TRBV3-1 and TRBJ2-5; no reliable D call. The CDR3 extends over 15 amino acids. Per germline, CDR1 LGHDT and CDR2 YNNKEL (reference sequence). The V and J ends lost 0 bases and 5 bases respectively, with 13 bases between them. CDR3: CASSQERSERETQYF. DNA for the CDR3: TGTGCCAGCAGCCAAGAACGTAGTGAGAGGGAGACCCAGTACTTC.

This clonotype was observed at least ten times. The chain carries TRBV20-1 and TRBJ2-1, with D perhaps TRBD1 or TRBD2 (5 bases each). The CDR3 loop spans 18 amino acids. Trimming pared 0 bases from V and 0 bases from J, leaving 18 bases between. The germline V gene has CDR1 DFQATT and CDR2 SNEGSKA (reference sequence). The CDR3 protein is CSARDSGTVKFSYNEQFF. As DNA, the CDR3 is TGCAGTGCTAGAGATTCCGGGACCGTCAAATTCTCCTACAATGAGCAGTTCTTC.

There are many counts of this clonotype. The chain has TRBV29-1 and TRBJ2-7; perhaps TRBD1 as D (5 bases). There are 13 residues in the CDR3. V lost 6 bases and J lost 0, with 12 bases in between. Germline V gives CDR1 SQVTM, CDR2 ANQGSEA. The DNA of the CDR3 is TGCAGCGTCAGGCCAGGGCGCTCCTACGAGCAGTACTTC. This codes for CSVRPGRSYEQYF.

In this sample, this clonotype turned up many times. V usage is TRBV2 and J usage is TRBJ2-7, with D unresolved. V was pared by 11 bases and J by 4 bases, with 12 bases between. The germline CDR1 and CDR2 sequences are SNHLY and FYNNEI. The CDR3 sequence is 11 residues long. This CDR3 reads CASYDGYEQYF. The CDR3 region has the DNA TGTGCCTCTTATGACGGATACGAGCAGTACTTC.